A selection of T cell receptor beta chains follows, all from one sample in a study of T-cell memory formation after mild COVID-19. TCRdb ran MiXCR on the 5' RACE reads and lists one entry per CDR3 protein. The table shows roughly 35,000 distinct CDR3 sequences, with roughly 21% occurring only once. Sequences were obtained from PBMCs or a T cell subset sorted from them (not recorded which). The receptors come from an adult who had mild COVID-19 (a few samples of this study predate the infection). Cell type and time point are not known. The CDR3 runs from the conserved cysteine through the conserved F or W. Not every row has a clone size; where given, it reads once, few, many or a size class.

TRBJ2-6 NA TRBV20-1 CSAGPRAPMEAGANVLTF
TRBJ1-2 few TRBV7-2 CASSFSQVATF
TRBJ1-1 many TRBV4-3 CASSQPGGAEAFF
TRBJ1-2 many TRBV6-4 CASSDGGQDYGYTF
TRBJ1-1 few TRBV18 CASSTGGRSTEAFF
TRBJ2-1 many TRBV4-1 CASSQDRLAGYNEQFF
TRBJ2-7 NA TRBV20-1 CSAAGANYEQYF
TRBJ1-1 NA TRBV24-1 CATSARTEAEAFF
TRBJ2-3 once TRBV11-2 CASSPPPLDTQYF
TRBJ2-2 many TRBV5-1 CASKLVPGDETGELFF
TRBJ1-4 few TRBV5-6 CASSSLIVPNEKLFF
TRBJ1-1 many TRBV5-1 CASSFYRGSTEAFF
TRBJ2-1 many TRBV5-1 CASSLGAGWYNEQFF
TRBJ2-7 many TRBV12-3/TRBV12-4 CASRSTGVGSYEQYF
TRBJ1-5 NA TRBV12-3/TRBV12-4 CASSLSGRGDQPQHF
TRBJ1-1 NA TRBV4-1 CASSQVWGTEAFF
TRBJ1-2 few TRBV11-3 CASRGTGTYGYTF
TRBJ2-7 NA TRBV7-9 CASSLQGRYEQYF
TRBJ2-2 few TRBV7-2 CASSLEGASVGTGELFF
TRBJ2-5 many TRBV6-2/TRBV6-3 CASTGTGGVETQYF
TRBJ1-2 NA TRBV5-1 CASSLDQSGNGYTF
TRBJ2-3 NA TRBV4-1 CASSQDVRGGVTDTQYF
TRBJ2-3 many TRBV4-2 CASSRVPLAGGPTDTQYF